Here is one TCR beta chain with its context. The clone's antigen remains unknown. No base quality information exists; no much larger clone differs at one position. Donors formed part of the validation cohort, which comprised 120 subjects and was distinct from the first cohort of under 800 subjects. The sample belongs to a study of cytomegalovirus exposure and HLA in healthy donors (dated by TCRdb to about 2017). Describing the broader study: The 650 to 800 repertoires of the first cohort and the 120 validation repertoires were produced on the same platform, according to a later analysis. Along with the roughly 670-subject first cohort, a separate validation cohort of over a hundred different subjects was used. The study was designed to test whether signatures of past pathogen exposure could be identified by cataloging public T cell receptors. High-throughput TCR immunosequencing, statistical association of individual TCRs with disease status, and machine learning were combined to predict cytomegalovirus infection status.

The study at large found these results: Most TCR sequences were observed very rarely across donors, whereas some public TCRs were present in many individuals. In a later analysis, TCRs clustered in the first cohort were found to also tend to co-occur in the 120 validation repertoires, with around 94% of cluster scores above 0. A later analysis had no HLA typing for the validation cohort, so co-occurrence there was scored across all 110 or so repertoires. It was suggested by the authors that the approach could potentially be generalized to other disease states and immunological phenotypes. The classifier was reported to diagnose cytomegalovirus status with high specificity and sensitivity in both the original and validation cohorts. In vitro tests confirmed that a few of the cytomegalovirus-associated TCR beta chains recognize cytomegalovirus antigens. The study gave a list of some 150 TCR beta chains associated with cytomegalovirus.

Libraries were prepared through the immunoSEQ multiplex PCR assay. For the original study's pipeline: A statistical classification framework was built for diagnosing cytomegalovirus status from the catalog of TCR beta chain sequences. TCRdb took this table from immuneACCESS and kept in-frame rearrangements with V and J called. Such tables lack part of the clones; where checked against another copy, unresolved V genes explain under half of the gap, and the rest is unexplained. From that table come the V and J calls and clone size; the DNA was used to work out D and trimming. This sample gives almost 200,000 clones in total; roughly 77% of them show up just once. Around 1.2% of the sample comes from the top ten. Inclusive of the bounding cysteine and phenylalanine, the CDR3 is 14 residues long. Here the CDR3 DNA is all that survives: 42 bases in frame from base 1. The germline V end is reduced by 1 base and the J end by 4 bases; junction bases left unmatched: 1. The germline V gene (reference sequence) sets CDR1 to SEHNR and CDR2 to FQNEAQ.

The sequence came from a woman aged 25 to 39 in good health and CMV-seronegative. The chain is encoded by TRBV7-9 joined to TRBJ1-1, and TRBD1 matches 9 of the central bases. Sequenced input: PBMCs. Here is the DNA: TGTGCCAGCAGCTTAGACAGGGGGCTCACTGAAGCTTTCTTT. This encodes CASSLDRGLTEAFF.